This TCR beta chain was recorded in a study of cytomegalovirus exposure and HLA in healthy donors. CDR3 length equals 17 residues. Per germline, CDR1 LGHNA and CDR2 YSLEER. V lost 4 bases and J lost 1, with 19 bases in between. PCR employed 60 Vbeta and 13 Jbeta primers. Sequencing was performed with immunoSEQ multiplex PCR; in TCRdb, only in-frame clones are kept and a portion is missing. Counted here are 35,000 to 45,000 clones, over 55% occurring once; the ten biggest clones make up around 12%. Sample: PBMCs. The source is a man in his 60s in good health and CMV-seropositive. J is TRBJ1-1 and V is TRBV4-3, with D possibly matching TRBD1 (6 bases). The CDR3 nucleotides are TGCGCCAGCAGCCCTATGCCGGGGGGGCTCGGGAACACTGAAGCTTTCTTT. This gives the protein CASSPMPGGLGNTEAFF.